This TCR beta chain was sequenced for a study of cytomegalovirus exposure and HLA in healthy donors. The CDR3 length is 12 residues. V gave up 2 bases and J gave up 7 bases; unmatched junction bases: 1. Germline values: CDR1 SNHLY, CDR2 FYNNEI. The PCR used 60 Vbeta and 13 Jbeta primers. Using immunoSEQ multiplex PCR, the repertoire was profiled, and TCRdb retains in-frame clones only, with some absent. The sample shows roughly 150,000 clones, about 64% of them seen only once. The rearrangement links TRBV2 to TRBJ1-2, with TRBD1 matching over 7 bases. This clonotype originated in a woman aged 25 to 39 in good health and CMV-seropositive. Sample: PBMCs. CDR3 sequence: CASSETGAGYTF. Written as DNA, the CDR3 is TGTGCCAGCAGTGAAACAGGGGCTGGCTACACCTTC.